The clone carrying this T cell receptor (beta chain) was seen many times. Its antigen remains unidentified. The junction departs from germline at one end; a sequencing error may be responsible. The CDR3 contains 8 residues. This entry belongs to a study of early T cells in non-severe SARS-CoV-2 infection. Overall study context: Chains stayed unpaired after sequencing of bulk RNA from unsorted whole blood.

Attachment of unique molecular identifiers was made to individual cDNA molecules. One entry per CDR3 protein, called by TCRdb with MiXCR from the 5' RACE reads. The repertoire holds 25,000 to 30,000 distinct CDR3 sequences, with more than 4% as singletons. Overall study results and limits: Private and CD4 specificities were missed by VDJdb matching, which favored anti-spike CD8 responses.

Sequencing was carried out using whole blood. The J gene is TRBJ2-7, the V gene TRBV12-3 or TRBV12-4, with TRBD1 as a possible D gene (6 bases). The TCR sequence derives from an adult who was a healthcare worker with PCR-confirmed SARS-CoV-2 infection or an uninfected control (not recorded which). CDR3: CASSTGFF. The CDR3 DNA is TGTGCCAGCAGTACAGGGTTTTTC.